The clone carrying this T cell receptor beta chain showed up just a few times. Its antigen remains unknown. Trimming took 5 bases from V and 3 from J, leaving 14 bases between them. The CDR3 has 14 residues. The data were obtained in a study of T-cell reconstitution after alpha-beta-depleted transplantation in children. Study-wide points: After one year, T-cell counts and TCRbeta diversity mostly came from new T cells.

Preparation of the TCRbeta library was carried out with unique molecular identifiers. TCRdb re-called the PCR reads with MiXCR, one entry per CDR3 protein. This table holds a few hundred thousand distinct CDR3 sequences, roughly 16% found once. The material was PBMCs, mostly from graft donor cells, obtained 360 days after TCRalphabeta/CD19-depleted stem cell transplant. This chain links TRBV12-3 or TRBV12-4 with TRBJ2-7; D is possibly TRBD1 or TRBD2 (5 bases each). This TCR was recovered from a boy under two years old who had a stem cell transplant for Wiskott-Aldrich syndrome, so the T cells may come from the graft donor. CDR3 region: CASSIGGGYYEQYF. CDR3 DNA: TGTGCCAGCAGTATTGGGGGTGGGTACTACGAGCAGTACTTC.